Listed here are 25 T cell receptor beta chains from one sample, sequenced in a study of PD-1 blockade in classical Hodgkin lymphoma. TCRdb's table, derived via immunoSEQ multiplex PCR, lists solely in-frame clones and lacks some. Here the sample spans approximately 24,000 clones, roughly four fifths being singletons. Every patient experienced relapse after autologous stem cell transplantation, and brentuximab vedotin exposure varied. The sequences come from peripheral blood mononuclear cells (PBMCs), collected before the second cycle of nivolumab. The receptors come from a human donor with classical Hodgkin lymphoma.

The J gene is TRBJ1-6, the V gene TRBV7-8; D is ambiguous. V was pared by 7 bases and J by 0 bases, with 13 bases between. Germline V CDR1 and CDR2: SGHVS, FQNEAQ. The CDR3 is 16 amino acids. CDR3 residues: CASTGGRSSYNSPLHF. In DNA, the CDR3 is TGTGCCAGCACGGGAGGCCGTAGCTCCTATAATTCACCCCTCCACTTT. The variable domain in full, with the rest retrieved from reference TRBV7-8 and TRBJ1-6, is GAGVSQSPRYKVAKRGQDVALRCDPISGHVSLFWYQQALGQGPEFLTYFQNEAQLDKSGLPSDRFFAERPEGSVSTLKIQRTQQEDSAVYLCASTGGRSSYNSPLHFGNGTRLTVT.

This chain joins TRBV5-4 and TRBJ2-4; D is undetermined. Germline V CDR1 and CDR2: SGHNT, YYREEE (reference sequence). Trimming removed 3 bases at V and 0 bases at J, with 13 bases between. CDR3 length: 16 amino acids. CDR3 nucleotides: TGTGCCAGCAGCTCTTGGGCCCAAGGAGCCAAAAACATTCAGTACTTC. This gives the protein CASSSWAQGAKNIQYF.

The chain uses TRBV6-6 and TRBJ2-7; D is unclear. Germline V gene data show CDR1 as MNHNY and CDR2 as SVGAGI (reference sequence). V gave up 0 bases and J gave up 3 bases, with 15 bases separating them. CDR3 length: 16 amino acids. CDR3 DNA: TGTGCCAGCAGTTACTCGAACACAGCCAACCTCTACGAGCAGTACTTC. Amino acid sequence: CASSYSNTANLYEQYF.

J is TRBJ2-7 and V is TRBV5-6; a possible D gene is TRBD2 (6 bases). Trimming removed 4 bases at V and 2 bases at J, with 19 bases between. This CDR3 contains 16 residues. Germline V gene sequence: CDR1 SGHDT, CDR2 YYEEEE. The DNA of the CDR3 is TGTGCCAGCAGCCTCCGGACGGTCGCGGGGACCTACGAGCAGTACTTC. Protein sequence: CASSLRTVAGTYEQYF. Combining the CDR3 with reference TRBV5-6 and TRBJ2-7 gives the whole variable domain DAGVTQSPTHLIKTRGQQVTLRCSPKSGHDTVSWYQQALGQGPQFIFQYYEEEERQRGNFPDRFSGHQFPNYSSELNVNALLLGDSALYLCASSLRTVAGTYEQYFGPGTRLTVT.

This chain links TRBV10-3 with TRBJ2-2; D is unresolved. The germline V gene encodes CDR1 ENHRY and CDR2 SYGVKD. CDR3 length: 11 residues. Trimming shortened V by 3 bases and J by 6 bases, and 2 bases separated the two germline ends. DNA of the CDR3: TGTGCCATCAGTGACTCCGGGGAGCTGTTTTTT. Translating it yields CAISDSGELFF.

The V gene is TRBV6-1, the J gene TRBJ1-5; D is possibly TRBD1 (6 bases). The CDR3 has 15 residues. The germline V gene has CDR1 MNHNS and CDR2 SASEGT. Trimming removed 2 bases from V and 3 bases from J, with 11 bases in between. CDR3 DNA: TGTGCCAGCAGTGAATACGGGGGCGACAATCAGCCCCAGCATTTT. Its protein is CASSEYGGDNQPQHF.

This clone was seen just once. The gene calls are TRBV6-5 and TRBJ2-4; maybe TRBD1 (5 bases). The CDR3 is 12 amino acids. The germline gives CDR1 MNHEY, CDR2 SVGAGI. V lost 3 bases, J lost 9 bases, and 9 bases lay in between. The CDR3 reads CASSYRGGIQYF. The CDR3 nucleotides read TGTGCCAGCAGTTATAGGGGTGGCATTCAGTACTTC.

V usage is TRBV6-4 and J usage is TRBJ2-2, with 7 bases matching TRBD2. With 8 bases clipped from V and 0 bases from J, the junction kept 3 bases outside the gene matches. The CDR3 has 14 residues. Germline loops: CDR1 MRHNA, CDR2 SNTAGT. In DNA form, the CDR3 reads TGTGCCAGCCGGGGGGACTCGAACACCGGGGAGCTGTTTTTT. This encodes CASRGDSNTGELFF.

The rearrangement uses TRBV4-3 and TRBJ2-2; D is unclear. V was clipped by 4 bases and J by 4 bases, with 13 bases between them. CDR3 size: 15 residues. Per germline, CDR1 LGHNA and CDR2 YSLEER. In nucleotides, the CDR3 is TGCGCCAGCAGCCTGGGTTGGTCGGGCACCGGGGAGCTGTTTTTT. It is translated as CASSLGWSGTGELFF.

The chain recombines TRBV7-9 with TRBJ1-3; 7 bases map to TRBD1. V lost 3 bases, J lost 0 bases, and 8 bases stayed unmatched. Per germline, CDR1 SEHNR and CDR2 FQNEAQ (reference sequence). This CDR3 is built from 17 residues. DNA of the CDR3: TGTGCCAGCAGCTTCCCCGGACAGGACATCTCTGGAAACACCATATATTTT. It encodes CASSFPGQDISGNTIYF.

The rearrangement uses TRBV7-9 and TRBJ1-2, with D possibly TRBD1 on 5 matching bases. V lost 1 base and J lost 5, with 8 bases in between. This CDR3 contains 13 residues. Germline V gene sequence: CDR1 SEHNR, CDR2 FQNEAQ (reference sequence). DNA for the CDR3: TGTGCCAGCAGCTTAGGAGCAGGGTATGGCTACACCTTC. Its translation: CASSLGAGYGYTF.

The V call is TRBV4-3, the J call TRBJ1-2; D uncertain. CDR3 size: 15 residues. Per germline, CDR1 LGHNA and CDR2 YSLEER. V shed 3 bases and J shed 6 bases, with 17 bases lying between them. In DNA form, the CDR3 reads TGCGCCAGCAGCCAGGGCAGGACCGTCGCGGATGGCTACACCTTC. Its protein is CASSQGRTVADGYTF.

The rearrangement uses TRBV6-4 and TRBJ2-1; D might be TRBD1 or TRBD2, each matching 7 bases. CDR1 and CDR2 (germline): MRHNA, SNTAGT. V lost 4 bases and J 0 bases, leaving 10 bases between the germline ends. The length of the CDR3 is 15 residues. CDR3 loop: CASSARGGSYNEQFF. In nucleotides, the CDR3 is TGTGCCAGCAGTGCCAGGGGGGGCTCCTACAATGAGCAGTTCTTC.

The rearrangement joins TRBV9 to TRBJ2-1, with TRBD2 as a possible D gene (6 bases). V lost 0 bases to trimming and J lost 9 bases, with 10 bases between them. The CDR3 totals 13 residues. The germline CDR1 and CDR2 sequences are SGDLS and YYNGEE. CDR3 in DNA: TGTGCCAGCAGCGTAGTGGGGAGGAGTGAGCAGTTCTTC. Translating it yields CASSVVGRSEQFF.

CDR3 in DNA: TGTGCCAGCAGGTCCCCACTTCGGGCTAGCGGGGGGTCCGGGGAGCTGTTTTTT. Amino acids: CASRSPLRASGGSGELFF. This rearrangement joins TRBV2 to TRBJ2-2; 11 bases align to TRBD2. CDR1 SNHLY and CDR2 FYNNEI come from the germline V gene. The CDR3 contains 18 residues. V shed 6 bases, J shed 6 bases, and the junction held 15 bases outside the gene matches. The variable domain in full, completed from reference TRBV2 and TRBJ2-2, reads EPEVTQTPSHQVTQMGQEVILRCVPISNHLYFYWYRQILGQKVEFLVSFYNNEISEKSEIFDDQFSVERPDGSNFTLKIRSTKLEDSAMYFCASRSPLRASGGSGELFFGEGSRLTVL.

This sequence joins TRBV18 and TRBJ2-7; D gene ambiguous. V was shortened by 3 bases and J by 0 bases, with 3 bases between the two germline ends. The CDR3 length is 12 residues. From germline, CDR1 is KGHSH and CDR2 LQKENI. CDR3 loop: CASSPDSYEQYF. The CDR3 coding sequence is TGTGCCAGCTCACCGGACTCCTACGAGCAGTACTTC. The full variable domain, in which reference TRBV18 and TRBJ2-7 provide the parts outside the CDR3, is NAGVMQNPRHLVRRRGQEARLRCSPMKGHSHVYWYRQLPEEGLKFMVYLQKENIIDESGMPKERFSAEFPKEGPSILRIQQVVRGDSAAYFCASSPDSYEQYFGPGTRLTVT.

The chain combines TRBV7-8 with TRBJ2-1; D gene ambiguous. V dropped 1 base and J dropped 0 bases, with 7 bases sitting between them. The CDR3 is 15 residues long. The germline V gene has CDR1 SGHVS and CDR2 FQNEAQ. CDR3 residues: CASSLVGLSYNEQFF. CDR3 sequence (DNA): TGTGCCAGCAGCTTAGTGGGCCTCTCCTACAATGAGCAGTTCTTC. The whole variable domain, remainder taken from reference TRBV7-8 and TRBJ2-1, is GAGVSQSPRYKVAKRGQDVALRCDPISGHVSLFWYQQALGQGPEFLTYFQNEAQLDKSGLPSDRFFAERPEGSVSTLKIQRTQQEDSAVYLCASSLVGLSYNEQFFGPGTRLTVL.

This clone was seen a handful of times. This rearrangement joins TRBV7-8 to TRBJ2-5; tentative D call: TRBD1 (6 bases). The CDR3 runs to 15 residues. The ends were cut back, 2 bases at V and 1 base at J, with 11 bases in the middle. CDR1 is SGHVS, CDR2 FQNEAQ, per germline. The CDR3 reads CASSLFRTVQETQYF. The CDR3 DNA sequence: TGTGCCAGCAGCTTATTTAGGACAGTCCAAGAGACCCAGTACTTC.

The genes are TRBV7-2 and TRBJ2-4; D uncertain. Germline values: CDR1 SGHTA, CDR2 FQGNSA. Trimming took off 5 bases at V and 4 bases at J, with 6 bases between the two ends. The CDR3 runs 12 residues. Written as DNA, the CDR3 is TGTGCCAGCAGCGTCCCTAAAAACATTCAGTACTTC. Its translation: CASSVPKNIQYF.

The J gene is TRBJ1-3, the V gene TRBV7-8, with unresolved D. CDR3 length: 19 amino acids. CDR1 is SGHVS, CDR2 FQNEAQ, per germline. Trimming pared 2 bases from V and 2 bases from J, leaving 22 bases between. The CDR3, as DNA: TGTGCCAGCAGCTTAAGTGGTGCGGGGATTAAGGGAACTGGAAACACCATATATTTT. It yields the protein CASSLSGAGIKGTGNTIYF.

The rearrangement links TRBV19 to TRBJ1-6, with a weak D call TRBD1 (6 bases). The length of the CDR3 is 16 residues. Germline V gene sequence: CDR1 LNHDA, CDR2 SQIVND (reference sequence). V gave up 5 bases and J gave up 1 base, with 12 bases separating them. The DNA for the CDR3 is TGTGCCAGTAGTTCCGGCGGACAGTCCTATAATTCACCCCTCCACTTT. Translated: CASSSGGQSYNSPLHF.

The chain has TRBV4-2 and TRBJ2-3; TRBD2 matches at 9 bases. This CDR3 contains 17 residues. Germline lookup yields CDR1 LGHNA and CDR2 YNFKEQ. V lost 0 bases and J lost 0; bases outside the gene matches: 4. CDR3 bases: TGTGCCAGCAGCCAAGATCCAAGCGGGGGGAGCACAGATACGCAGTATTTT. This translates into CASSQDPSGGSTDTQYF.

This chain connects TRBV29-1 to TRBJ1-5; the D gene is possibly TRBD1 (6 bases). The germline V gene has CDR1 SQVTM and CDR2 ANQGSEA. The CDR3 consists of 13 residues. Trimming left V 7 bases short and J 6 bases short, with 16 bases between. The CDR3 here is CSAGVGAGQPQHF. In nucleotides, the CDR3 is TGCAGCGCCGGGGTGGGGGCAGGTCAGCCCCAGCATTTT.

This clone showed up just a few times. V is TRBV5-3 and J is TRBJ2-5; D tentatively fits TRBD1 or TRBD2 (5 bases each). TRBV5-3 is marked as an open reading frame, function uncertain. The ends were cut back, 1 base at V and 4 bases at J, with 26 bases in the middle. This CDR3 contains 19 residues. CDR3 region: CARSLYRCGEHSGTETQYF. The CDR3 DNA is TGTGCCAGAAGCTTGTATCGATGTGGGGAACACTCAGGGACAGAGACCCAGTACTTC.

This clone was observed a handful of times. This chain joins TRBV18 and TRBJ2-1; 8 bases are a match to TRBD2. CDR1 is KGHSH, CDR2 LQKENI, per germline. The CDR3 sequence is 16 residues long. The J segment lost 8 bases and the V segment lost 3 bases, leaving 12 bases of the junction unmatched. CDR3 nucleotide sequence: TGTGCCAGCTCACCCGACGGGACTAGAGCTCTCCATGAGCAGTTCTTC. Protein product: CASSPDGTRALHEQFF.